This T cell receptor beta chain is drawn from a study of vaccination and CD4 T cells after COVID-19. Overall study: The convalescents were made up of six males and four females, two of whom were Hispanic. The stimulating agents, overlapping spike peptides, came from SARS-CoV-2, HCoV-NL63, HCoV-OC43 and HCoV-229E.

Treatment reported: roughly nine-day PBMC culture with coronavirus spike peptide pools or control peptides (ViraFEST assay). Cultured CD4+ T cell DNA was sequenced using the Oncomine TCR Beta short-read assay. Using its own MiXCR run on the PCR reads, TCRdb lists one record per CDR3 protein. The profile shows about 15,000 distinct CDR3 sequences, roughly 50% of them singletons. The V end lost 8 bases, the J end lost 1 base, and 11 bases lay between the germline ends. Germline CDR1 and CDR2: SEHNR and FQNEAQ (reference sequence). The CDR3 runs 13 residues. As for this clonotype: Its specificity is unknown.

The chain employs TRBV7-9 and TRBJ1-1, with D unclear. The sample taken for sequencing was CD4+ T cells from blood, cultured in vitro. This receptor was taken from a human donor who had recovered from COVID-19. The DNA of the CDR3 is TGTGCCAGCTTCAAAACAGCGAACACTGAAGCTTTCTTT. Protein: CASFKTANTEAFF.